This TCR beta chain was retrieved from a study of Ad26.COV2.S vaccination and SARS-CoV-2 variants. Study in general: Donor allocation was to the COV1001 Ad26.COV2.S trial arm. Ad26.COV2.S shots went into the muscle once or twice, 56 days apart.

CDR1 and CDR2 from the germline V gene are MGHRA and YSYEKL. V was clipped by 0 bases and J by 3 bases; unmatched bases: 11. The CDR3 has 18 residues. The treatment: over 15 received Ad26.COV2.S at low or high dose, single or two shots; roughly five received placebo; per-sample allocation not given. Collection of samples fell on day 63 after the first vaccine or placebo injection. An adult aged 18-55 years in Boston served as the donor. TCRdb keeps only in-frame clones here, not all; method: immunoSEQ multiplex PCR. Here the sample spans 440,000 or so clones, 80% to 90% being singletons. This chain connects TRBV4-1 to TRBJ2-1, with 7 bases identical to TRBD2. The starting material was peripheral blood, obtained in a trial of Ad26.COV2.S vaccine versus placebo. The origin of this receptor is a person aged 18 to 65 who received the Ad26.COV2.S COVID-19 vaccine or a placebo. Written as DNA, the CDR3 is TGCGCCAGCAGCCAAGAGTGGTCCGGGCCTAGCGGCTACAATGAGCAGTTCTTC. Its translation is CASSQEWSGPSGYNEQFF.